This TCR beta chain was recorded in a study of cytomegalovirus exposure and HLA in healthy donors. Study outcomes and limitations: Rates of TCR association differed by HLA locus in a later analysis, with DRB1 highest and HLA-C lowest.

Primers included in the PCR were 60 Vbeta and 13 Jbeta primers. This table comes from immunoSEQ multiplex PCR, and its TCRdb copy is limited to in-frame clones, with some not included. The profile covers some 150,000 clones, with approximately 79% appearing a single time and 4.3% taken by the ten largest. Remarks on this clone: Its target is not known.

Trimming cost V 0 bases and J 8 bases, with 16 bases left between them. The CDR3 has 15 amino acids. Germline V lookup: CDR1 SGHVS, CDR2 FNYEAQ. The TCR originated in a man between 40 and 49 years old in good health and CMV-seronegative. The sequenced material came from PBMCs. The rearrangement joins TRBV7-6 to TRBJ1-1, with a possible D match to TRBD1 (6 bases). The CDR3 is CASSLAEFGQGEAFF. DNA for the CDR3: TGTGCCAGCAGCTTAGCGGAGTTCGGGCAGGGGGAAGCTTTCTTT.